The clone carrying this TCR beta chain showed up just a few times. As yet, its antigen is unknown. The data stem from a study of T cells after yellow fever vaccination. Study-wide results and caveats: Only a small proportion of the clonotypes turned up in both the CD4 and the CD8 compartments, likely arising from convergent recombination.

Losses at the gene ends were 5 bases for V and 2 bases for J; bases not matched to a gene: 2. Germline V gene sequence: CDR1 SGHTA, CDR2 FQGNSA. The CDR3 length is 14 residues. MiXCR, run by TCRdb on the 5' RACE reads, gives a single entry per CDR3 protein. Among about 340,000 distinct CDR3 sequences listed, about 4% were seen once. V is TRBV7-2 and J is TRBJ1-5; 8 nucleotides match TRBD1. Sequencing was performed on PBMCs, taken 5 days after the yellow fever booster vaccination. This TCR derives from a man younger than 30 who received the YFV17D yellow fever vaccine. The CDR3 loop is CASSVQGGNQPQHF. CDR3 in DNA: TGTGCCAGCAGCGTACAGGGGGGCAATCAGCCCCAGCATTTT. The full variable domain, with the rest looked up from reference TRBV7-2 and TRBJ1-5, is GAGVSQSPSNKVTEKGKDVELRCDPISGHTALYWYRQSLGQGLEFLIYFQGNSAPDKSGLPSDRFSAERTGGSVSTLTIQRTQQEDSAVYLCASSVQGGNQPQHFGDGTRLSIL.